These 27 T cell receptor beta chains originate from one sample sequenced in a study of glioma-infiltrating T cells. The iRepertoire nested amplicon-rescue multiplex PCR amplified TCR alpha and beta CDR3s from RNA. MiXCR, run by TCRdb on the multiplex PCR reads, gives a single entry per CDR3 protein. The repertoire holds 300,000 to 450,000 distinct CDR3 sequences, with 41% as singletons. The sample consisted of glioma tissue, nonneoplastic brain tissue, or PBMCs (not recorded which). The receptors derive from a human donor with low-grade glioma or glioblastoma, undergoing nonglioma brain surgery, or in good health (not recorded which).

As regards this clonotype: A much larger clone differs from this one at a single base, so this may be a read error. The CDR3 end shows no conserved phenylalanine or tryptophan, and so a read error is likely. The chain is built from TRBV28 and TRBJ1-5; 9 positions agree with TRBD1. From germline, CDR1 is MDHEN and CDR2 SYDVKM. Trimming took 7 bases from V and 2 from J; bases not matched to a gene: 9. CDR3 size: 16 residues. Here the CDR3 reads CASILNRGLGNQPQHL. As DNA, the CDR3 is TGTGCCAGCATCCTTAACAGGGGGCTAGGCAATCAGCCCCAGCATCTT.

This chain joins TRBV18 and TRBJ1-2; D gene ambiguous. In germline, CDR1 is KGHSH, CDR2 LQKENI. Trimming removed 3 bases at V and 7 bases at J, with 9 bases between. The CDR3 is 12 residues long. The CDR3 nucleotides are TGTGCCAGCTCACCCCGTCAATCTGGCTACACCTTC. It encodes CASSPRQSGYTF.

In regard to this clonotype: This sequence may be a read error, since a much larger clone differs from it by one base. The CDR3 DNA reads as TGTGCCAGCCGAACCGCGGGGGGGTACAATGAGCAGTCCTTC. This translates into CASRTAGGYNEQSF. The chain employs TRBV6-2 or TRBV6-3 and TRBJ2-1, with 9 positions matching TRBD2. CDR1 is MNHEY and CDR2 is SVGEGT in the germline V gene. The CDR3 is made up of 14 amino acids.

This CDR3 reads CASSFDRKWAQHF. DNA of the CDR3: TGTGCCAGCAGTTTTGACCGAAAGTGGGCCCAGCATTTT. This chain links TRBV12-3 or TRBV12-4 with TRBJ1-5; D not certain. The CDR3 contains 13 residues. Between the trimmed V and J ends, which lost 3 bases and 11 bases, there was a span of 14 bases.

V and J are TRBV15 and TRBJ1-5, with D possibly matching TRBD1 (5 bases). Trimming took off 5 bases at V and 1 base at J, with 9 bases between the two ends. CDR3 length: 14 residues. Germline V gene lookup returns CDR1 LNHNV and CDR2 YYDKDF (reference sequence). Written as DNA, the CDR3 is TGTGCCACCAGCTACCGGGACAGCAATCAGCCCCAGCATTTT. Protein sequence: CATSYRDSNQPQHF. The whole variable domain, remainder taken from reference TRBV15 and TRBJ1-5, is DAMVIQNPRYQVTQFGKPVTLSCSQTLNHNVMYWYQQKSSQAPKLLFHYYDKDFNNEADTPDNFQSRRPNTSFCFLDIRSPGLGDTAMYLCATSYRDSNQPQHFGDGTRLSIL.

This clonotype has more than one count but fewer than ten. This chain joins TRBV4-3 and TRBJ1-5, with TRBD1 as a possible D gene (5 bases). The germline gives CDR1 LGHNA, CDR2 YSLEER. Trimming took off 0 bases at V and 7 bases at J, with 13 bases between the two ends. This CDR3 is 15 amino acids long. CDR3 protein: CASSQDGTSWQPQHF. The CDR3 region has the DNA TGCGCCAGCAGCCAAGACGGGACGTCCTGGCAGCCCCAGCATTTT.

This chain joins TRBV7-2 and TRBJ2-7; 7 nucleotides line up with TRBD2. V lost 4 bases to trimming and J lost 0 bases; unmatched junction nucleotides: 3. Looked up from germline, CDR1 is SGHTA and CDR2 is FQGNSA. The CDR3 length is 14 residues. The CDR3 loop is CASSSRLASYEQYF. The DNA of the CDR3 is TGTGCCAGCAGCTCAAGACTAGCCTCCTACGAGCAGTACTTC.

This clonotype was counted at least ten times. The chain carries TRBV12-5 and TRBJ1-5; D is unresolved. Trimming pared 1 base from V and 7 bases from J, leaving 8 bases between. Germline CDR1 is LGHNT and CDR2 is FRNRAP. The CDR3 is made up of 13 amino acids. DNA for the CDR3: TGTGCTAGTGGTTTGGACCTTTTCCAGCCCCAGCATTTT. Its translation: CASGLDLFQPQHF.

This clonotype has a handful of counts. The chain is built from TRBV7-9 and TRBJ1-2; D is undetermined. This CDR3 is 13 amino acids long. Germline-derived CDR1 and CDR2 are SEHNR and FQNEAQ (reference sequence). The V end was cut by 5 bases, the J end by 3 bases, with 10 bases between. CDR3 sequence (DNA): TGTGCCAGCAGCCCTGACACTTACTATGGCTACACCTTC. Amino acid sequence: CASSPDTYYGYTF.

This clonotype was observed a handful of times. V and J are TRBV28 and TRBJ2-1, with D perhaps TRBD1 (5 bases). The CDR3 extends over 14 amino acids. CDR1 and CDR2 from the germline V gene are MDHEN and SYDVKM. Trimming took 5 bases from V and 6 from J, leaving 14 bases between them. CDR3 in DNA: TGTGCCAGCAGTCCCTGGGGCGAAGGCAATGAGCAGTTCTTC. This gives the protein CASSPWGEGNEQFF.

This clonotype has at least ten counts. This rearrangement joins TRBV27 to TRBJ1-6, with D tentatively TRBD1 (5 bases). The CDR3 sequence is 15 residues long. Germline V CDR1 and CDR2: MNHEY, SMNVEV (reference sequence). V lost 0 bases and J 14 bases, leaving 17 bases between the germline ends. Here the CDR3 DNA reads TGTGCCAGCAGTTTATCCCTACGATGGGGGTCGGCCCTCCACTTT. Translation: CASSLSLRWGSALHF.

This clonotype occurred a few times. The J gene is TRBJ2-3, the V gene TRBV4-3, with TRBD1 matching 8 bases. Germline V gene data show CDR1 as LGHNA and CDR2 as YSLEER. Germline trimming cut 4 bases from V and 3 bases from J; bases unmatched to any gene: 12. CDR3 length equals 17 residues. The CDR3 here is CASSPAPPDRVTDTQYF. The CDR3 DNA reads TGCGCCAGCAGCCCAGCCCCCCCGGACAGGGTGACAGATACGCAGTATTTT.

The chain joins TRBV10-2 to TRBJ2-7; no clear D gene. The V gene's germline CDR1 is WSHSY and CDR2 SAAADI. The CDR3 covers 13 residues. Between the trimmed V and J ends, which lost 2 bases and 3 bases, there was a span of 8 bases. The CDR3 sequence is CASSEPMNYEQYF. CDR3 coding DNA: TGCGCCAGCAGTGAGCCTATGAACTACGAGCAGTACTTC.

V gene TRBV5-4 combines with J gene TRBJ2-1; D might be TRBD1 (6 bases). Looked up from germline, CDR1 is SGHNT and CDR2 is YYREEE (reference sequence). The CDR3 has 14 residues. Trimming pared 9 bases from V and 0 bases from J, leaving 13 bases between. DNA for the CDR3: TGTGCCACACATGACAGGAGCTCCTACAATGAGCAGTTCTTC. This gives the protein CATHDRSSYNEQFF.

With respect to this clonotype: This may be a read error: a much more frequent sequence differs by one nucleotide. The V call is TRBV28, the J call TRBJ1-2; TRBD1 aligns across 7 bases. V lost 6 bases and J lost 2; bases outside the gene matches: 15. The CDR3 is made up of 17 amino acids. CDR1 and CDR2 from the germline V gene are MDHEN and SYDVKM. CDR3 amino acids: CASRFQLKRQGNYGYTF. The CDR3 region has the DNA TGTGCCAGCAGATTCCAGCTTAAACGACAGGGAAACTATGGCTACACCTTC.

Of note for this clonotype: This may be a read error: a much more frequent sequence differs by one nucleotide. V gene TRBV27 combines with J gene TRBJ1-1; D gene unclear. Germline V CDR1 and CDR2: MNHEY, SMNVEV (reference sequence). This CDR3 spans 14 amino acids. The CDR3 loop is CASSLFAVNIEAFF. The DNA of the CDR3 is TGTGCCAGCAGTTTATTTGCAGTGAACATTGAAGCTTTCTTT.

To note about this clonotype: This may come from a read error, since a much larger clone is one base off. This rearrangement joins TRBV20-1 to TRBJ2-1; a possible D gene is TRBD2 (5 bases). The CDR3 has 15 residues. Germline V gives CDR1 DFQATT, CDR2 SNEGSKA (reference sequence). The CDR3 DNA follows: TGCAGTGCTAATTTTGTGGGCCTAGCCTACAATGAGCAGCTCTTC. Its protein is CSANFVGLAYNEQLF.

CDR3 in amino acids: CASSLGIVGGEETQYF. In DNA, the CDR3 is TGTGCCAGCAGCTTAGGAATTGTCGGAGGGGAGGAGACCCAGTACTTC. The chain employs TRBV11-2 and TRBJ2-5, with D possibly being TRBD2 (6 bases). CDR1 and CDR2 (germline): SGHAT, FQNNGV. V lost 1 base to trimming and J lost 5 bases, with 17 bases between them. The CDR3 sequence is 16 residues long.

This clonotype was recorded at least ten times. The CDR3 DNA follows: TGTGCCAGCAGTCCGGTGACTAGCGGGAGGTCGTACGAGCAGTACTTC. The encoded protein is CASSPVTSGRSYEQYF. The genes are TRBV27 and TRBJ2-7; 13 nucleotides align to TRBD2. Trimming cost V 5 bases and J 4 bases; bases outside gene matches: 8. Per the germline V gene, CDR1 is MNHEY and CDR2 is SMNVEV (reference sequence). The CDR3 totals 16 residues.

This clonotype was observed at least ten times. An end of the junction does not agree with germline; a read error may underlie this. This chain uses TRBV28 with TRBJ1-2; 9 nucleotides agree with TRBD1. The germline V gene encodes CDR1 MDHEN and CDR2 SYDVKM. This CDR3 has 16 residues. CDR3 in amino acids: CATSGTGTIPNYGYTF. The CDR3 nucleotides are TGTGCCACCAGTGGGACAGGGACTATTCCTAACTATGGCTACACCTTC.

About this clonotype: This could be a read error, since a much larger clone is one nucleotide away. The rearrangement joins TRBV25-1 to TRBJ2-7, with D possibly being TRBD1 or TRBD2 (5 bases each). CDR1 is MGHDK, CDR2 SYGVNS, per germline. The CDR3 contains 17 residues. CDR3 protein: CASSEPAPGPRTYEQNF. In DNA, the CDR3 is TGTGCCAGCAGTGAACCCGCCCCGGGACCCCGAACCTACGAGCAGAACTTC.

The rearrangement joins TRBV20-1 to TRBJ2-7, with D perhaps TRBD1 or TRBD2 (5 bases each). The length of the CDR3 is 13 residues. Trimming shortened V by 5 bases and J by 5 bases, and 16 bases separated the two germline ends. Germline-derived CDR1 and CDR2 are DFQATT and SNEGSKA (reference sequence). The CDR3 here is CSAEGLVRHEQYF. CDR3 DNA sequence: TGCAGTGCTGAGGGGTTAGTCCGACACGAGCAGTACTTC.

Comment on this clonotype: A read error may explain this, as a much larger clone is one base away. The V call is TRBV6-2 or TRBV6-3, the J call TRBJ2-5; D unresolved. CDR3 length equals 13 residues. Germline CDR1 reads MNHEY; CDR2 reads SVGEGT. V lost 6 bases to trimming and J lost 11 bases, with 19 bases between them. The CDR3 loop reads CASRGSSYNEQYF. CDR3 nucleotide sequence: TGTGCCAGCAGGGGCTCGTCCTACAATGAGCAGTACTTC.

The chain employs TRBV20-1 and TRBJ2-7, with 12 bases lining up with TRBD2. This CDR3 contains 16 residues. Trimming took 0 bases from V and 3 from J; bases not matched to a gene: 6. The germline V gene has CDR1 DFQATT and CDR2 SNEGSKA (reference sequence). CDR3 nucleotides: TGCAGTGCTAGAGATCGACTAGCGGGAGTCAGCTACGAGCAGTACTTC. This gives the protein CSARDRLAGVSYEQYF.

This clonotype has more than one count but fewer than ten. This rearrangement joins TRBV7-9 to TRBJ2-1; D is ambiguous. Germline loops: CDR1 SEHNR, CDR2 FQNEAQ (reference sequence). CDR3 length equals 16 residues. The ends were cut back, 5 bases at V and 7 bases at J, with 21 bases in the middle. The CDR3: CASSTPRRTAMNEQFF. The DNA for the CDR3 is TGTGCCAGCAGCACCCCACGGCGGACCGCCATGAATGAGCAGTTCTTC.

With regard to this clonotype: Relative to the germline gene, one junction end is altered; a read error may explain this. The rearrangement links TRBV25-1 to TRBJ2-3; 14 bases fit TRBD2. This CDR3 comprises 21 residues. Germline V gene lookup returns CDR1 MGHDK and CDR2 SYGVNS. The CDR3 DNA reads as TGTGCCGGCAGTGATTGGCCGGGACTAGCGGGAGAGAGGGAAGAACAGAGCACGCAGTATTTT. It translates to CAGSDWPGLAGEREEQSTQYF. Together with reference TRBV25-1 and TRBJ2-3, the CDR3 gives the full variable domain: EADIYQTPRYLVIGTGKKITLECSQTMGHDKMYWYQQDPGMELHLIHYSYGVNSTEKGDLSSESTVSRIRTEHFPLTLESARPSHTSQYLCAGSDWPGLAGEREEQSTQYFGPGTRLTVL.

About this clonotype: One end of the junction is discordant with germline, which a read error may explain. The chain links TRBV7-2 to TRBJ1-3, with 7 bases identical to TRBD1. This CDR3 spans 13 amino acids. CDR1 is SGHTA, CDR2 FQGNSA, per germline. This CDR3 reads CASSLAGPDRTNF. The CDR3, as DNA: TGTGCCAGCAGCTTAGCCGGGCCGGACAGGACTAACTTT.